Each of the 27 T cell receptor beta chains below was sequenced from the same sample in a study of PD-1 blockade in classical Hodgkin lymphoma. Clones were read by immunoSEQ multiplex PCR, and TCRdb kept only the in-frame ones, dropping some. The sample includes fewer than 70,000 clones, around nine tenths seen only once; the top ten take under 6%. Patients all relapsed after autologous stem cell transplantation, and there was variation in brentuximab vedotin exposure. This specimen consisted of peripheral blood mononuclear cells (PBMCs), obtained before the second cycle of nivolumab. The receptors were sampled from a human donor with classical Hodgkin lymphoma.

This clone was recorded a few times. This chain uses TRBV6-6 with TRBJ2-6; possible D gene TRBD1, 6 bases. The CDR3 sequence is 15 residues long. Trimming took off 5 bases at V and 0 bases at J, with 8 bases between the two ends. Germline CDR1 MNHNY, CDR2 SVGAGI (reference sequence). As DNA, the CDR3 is TGTGCCAGCAGTAAGACAGGCTCTGGGGCCAACGTCCTGACTTTC. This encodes CASSKTGSGANVLTF.

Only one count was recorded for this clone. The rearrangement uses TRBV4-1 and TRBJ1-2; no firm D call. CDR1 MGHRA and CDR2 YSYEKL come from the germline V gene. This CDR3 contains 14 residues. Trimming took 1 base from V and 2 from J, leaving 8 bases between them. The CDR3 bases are TGCGCCAGCAGCCAAGCGCAGGCGAACTATGGCTACACCTTC. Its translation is CASSQAQANYGYTF.

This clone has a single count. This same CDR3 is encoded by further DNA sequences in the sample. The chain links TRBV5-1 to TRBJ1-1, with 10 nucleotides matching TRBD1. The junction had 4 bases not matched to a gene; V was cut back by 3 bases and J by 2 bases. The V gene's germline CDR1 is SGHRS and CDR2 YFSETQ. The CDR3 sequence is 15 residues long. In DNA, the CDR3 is TGCGCCAGCAGCTCCTGGACAGGGGGTAACACTGAAGCTTTCTTT. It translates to CASSSWTGGNTEAFF.

CDR3 in DNA: TGTGCCAGCAGGATGGACAGCTCTGGAAACACCATATATTTT. It specifies CASRMDSSGNTIYF. V and J are TRBV7-9 and TRBJ1-3; D possibly corresponds to TRBD1 (6 bases). The CDR3 has 14 amino acids. The germline V and J ends were trimmed by 6 bases and 0 bases, with 9 bases remaining between them. Germline CDR1 and CDR2: SEHNR and FQNEAQ (reference sequence).

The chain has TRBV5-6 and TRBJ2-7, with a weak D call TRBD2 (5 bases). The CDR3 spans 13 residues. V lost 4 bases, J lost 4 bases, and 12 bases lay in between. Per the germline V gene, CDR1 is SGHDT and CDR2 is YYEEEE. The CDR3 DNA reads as TGTGCCAGCAGCCTGACCAGGAGGTACGAGCAGTACTTC. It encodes CASSLTRRYEQYF. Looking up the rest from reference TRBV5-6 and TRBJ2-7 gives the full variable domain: DAGVTQSPTHLIKTRGQQVTLRCSPKSGHDTVSWYQQALGQGPQFIFQYYEEEERQRGNFPDRFSGHQFPNYSSELNVNALLLGDSALYLCASSLTRRYEQYFGPGTRLTVT.

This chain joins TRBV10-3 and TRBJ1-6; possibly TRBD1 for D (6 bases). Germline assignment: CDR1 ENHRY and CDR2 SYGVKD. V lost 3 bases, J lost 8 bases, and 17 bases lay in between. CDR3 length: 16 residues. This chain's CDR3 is CAISERVGGSDSPLHF. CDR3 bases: TGTGCCATCAGTGAACGCGTCGGGGGCTCTGATTCACCCCTCCACTTT.

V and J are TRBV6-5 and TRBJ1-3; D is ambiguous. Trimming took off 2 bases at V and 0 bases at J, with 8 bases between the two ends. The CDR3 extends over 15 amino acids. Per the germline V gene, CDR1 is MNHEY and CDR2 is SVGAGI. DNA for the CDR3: TGTGCCAGCAGTTACAAGGGAGCCTCTGGAAACACCATATATTTT. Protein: CASSYKGASGNTIYF.

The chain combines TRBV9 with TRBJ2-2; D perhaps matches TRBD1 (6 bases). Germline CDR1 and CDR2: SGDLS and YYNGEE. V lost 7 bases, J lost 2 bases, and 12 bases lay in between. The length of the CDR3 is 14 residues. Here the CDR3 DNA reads TGTGCCAGCCAGGGGAAACGAAACACCGGGGAGCTGTTTTTT. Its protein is CASQGKRNTGELFF.

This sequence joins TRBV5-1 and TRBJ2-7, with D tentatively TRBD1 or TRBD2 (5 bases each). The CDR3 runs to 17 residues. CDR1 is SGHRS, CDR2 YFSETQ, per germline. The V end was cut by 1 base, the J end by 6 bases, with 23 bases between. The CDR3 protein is CASSLSLLGGVLSEQYF. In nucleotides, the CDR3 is TGCGCCAGCAGCTTGAGCTTGCTTGGGGGTGTTCTAAGCGAGCAGTACTTC.

The DNA for the CDR3 is TGTGCCAGCAGTTTTACAGGGGGCGGCTATGGCTACACCTTC. This translates into CASSFTGGGYGYTF. V is TRBV27 and J is TRBJ1-2, with 9 nucleotides matching TRBD1. Germline-derived CDR1 and CDR2 are MNHEY and SMNVEV (reference sequence). V trimming: 3 bases; J trimming: 4 bases; junction bases outside the gene matches: 3. The CDR3 extends over 14 amino acids.

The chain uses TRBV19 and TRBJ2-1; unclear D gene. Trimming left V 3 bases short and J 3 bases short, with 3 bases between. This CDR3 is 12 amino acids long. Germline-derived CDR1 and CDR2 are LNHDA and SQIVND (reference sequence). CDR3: CASSIGYNEQFF. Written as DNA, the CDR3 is TGTGCCAGTAGTATCGGCTACAATGAGCAGTTCTTC.

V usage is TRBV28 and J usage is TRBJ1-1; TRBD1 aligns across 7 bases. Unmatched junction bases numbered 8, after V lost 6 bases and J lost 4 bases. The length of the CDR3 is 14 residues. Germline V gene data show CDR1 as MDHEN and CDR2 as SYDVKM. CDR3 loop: CASRPPGQSTEAFF. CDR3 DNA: TGTGCCAGCAGACCTCCGGGACAGAGCACTGAAGCTTTCTTT.

CDR3 nucleotides: TGCGCCAGCAGCCCGGGCGCTAGCGGGGGCCAAGAGACCCAGTACTTC. Translated: CASSPGASGGQETQYF. The genes are TRBV5-1 and TRBJ2-5, with TRBD2 matching 10 bases. CDR1 SGHRS and CDR2 YFSETQ come from the germline V gene. V was clipped by 4 bases and J by 1 base; unmatched bases: 7. The CDR3 covers 16 residues.

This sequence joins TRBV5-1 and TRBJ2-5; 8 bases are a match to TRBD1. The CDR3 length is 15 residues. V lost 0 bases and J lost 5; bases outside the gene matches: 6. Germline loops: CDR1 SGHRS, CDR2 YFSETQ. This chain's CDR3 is CASSLDAGGLETQYF. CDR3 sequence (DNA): TGCGCCAGCAGCTTGGACGCAGGGGGCTTGGAGACCCAGTACTTC. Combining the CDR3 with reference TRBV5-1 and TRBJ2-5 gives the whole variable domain KAGVTQTPRYLIKTRGQQVTLSCSPISGHRSVSWYQQTPGQGLQFLFEYFSETQRNKGNFPGRFSGRQFSNSRSEMNVSTLELGDSALYLCASSLDAGGLETQYFGPGTRLLVL.

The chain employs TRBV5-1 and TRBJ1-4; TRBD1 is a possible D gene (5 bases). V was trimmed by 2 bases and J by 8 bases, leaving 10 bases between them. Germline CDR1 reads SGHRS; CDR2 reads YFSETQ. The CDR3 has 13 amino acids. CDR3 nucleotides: TGCGCCAGCAGCTTAATAGGGGAAGAAAAACTGTTTTTT. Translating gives CASSLIGEEKLFF.

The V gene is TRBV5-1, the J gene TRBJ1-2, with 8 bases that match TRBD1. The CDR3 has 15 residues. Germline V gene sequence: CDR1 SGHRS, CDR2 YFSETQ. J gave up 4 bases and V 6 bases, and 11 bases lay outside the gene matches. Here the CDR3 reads CASIPNTGGVYGYTF. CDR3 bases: TGCGCCAGCATCCCAAACACAGGGGGTGTCTATGGCTACACCTTC.

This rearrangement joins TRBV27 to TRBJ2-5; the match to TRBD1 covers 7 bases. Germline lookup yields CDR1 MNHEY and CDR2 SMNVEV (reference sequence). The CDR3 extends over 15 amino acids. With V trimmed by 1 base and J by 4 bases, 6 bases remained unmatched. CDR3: CASSLWGQLRETQYF. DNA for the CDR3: TGTGCCAGCAGTTTATGGGGACAGTTGCGAGAGACCCAGTACTTC.

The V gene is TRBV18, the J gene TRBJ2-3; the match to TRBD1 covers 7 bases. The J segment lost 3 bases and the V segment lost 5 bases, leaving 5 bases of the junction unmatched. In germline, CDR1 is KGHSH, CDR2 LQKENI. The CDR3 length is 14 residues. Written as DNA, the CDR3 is TGTGCCAGCTCAAGGACAGGAGTGACAGATACGCAGTATTTT. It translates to CASSRTGVTDTQYF.

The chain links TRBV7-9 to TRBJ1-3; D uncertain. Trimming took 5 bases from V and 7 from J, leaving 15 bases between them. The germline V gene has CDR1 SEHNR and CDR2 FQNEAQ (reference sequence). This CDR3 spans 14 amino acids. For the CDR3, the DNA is TGTGCCAGCAGCCTCCCCACAGCAAGCAACACCATATATTTT. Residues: CASSLPTASNTIYF.

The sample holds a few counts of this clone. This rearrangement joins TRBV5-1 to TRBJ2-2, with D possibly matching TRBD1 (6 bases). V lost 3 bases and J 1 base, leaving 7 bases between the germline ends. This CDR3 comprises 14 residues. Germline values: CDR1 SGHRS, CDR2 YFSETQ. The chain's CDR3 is CASSSTGNTGELFF. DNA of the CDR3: TGCGCCAGCAGCTCGACAGGGAACACCGGGGAGCTGTTTTTT.

The CDR3, as DNA: TGCGCCAGCAATTCATCCCCAGGGCGGATGAACACTGAAGCTTTCTTT. Amino acids: CASNSSPGRMNTEAFF. The chain joins TRBV5-1 to TRBJ1-1; a weak D match, TRBD1 (5 bases). V lost 6 bases to trimming and J lost 0 bases, with 18 bases between them. The CDR3 consists of 16 residues. Germline values: CDR1 SGHRS, CDR2 YFSETQ.

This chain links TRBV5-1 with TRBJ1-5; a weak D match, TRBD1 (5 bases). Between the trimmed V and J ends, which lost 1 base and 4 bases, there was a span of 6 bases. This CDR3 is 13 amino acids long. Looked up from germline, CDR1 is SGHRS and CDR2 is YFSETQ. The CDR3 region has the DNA TGCGCCAGCAGCTTGACAGGAAATCAGCCCCAGCATTTT. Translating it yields CASSLTGNQPQHF.

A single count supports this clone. The CDR3 region has the DNA TGTGCCAGTAGTACTGTGGTGTGGGAAAAACTGTTTTTT. Its translation: CASSTVVWEKLFF. The chain is built from TRBV19 and TRBJ1-4; D not certain. Germline CDR1 reads LNHDA; CDR2 reads SQIVND (reference sequence). The CDR3 is 13 residues long. V was clipped by 4 bases and J by 8 bases, with 11 bases between them.

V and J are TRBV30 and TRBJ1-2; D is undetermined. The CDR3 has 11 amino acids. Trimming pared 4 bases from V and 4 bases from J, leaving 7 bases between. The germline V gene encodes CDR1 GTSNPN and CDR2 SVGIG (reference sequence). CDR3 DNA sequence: TGTGCCTGGAAAGGGTCCTATGGCTACACCTTC. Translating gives CAWKGSYGYTF. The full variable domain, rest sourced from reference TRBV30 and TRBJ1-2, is SQTIHQWPATLVQPVGSPLSLECTVEGTSNPNLYWYRQAAGRGLQLLFYSVGIGQISSEVPQNLSASRPQDRQFILSSKKLLLSDSGFYLCAWKGSYGYTFGSGTRLTVV.

The CDR3 nucleotides read TGCGCCAGCAGCTTGACCGGGATTGAGACCCAGTACTTC. Translated: CASSLTGIETQYF. This rearrangement joins TRBV5-1 to TRBJ2-5; D is perhaps TRBD2 (5 bases). The CDR3 totals 13 residues. The V gene lost 1 base and the J gene lost 5 bases, with 9 bases spanning the gap. Germline CDR1 is SGHRS and CDR2 is YFSETQ.

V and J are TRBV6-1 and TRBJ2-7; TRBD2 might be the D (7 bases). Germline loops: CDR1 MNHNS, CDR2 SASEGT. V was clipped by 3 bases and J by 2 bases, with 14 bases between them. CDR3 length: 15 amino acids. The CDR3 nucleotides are TGTGCCAGCAGTGAGGAGGGGGGGAGGACCTACGAGCAGTACTTC. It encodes CASSEEGGRTYEQYF.

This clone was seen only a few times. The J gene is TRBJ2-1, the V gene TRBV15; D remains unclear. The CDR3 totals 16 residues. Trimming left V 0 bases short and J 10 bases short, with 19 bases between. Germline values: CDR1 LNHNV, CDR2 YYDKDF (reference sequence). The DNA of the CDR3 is TGTGCCACCAGCAGAGATAGGGCGGACGACGACGGGGAGCAGTTCTTC. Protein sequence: CATSRDRADDDGEQFF.